This T cell receptor beta chain was identified in a study of blood T cell repertoires in COVID-19. The repertoire was sequenced with immunoSEQ multiplex PCR; TCRdb's copy has only in-frame clones and lacks some. The repertoire holds over 85,000 clones, with 87% as singletons. Between the trimmed V and J ends, which lost 8 bases and 2 bases, there was a span of 12 bases. The germline V gene has CDR1 MNHEY and CDR2 SVGAGI. CDR3 length: 14 residues. The sequenced sample consisted of peripheral blood. This clonotype was sampled from a woman between 50 and 59 years old with COVID-19, enrolled during active disease. The chain joins TRBV6-5 to TRBJ2-2, with a weak D call TRBD2 (6 bases). The CDR3 DNA reads TGTGCCAGCCAACGGGGGACCAACACCGGGGAGCTGTTTTTT. Protein sequence: CASQRGTNTGELFF.